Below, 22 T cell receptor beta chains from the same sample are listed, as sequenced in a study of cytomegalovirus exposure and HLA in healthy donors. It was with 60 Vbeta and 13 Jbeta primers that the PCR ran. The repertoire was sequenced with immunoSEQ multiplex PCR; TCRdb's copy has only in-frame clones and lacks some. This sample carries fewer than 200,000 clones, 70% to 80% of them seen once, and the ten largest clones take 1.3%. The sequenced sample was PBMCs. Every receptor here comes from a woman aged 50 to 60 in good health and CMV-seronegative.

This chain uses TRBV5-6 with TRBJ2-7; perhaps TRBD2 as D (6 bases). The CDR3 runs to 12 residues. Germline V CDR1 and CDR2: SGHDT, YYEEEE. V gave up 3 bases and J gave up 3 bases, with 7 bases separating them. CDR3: CASSSGSYEQYF. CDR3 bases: TGTGCCAGCAGCTCCGGGAGCTACGAGCAGTACTTC.

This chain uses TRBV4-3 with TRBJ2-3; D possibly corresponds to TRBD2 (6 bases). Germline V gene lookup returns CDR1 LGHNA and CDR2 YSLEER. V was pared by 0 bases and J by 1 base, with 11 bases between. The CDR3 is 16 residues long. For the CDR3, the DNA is TGCGCCAGCAGCCAAGACTCGGGGGACCGCACAGATACGCAGTATTTT. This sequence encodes CASSQDSGDRTDTQYF.

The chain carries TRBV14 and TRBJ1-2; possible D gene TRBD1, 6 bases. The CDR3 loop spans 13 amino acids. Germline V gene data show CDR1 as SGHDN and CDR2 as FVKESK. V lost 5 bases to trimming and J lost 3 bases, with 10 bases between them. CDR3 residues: CASSSGQHYGYTF. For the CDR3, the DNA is TGTGCCAGCAGCTCAGGACAGCACTATGGCTACACCTTC.

The CDR3 region is CASSSGQIGAKNIQYF. The CDR3 DNA is TGTGCCAGCAGTTCTGGCCAGATCGGGGCCAAAAACATTCAGTACTTC. The chain couples TRBV28 to TRBJ2-4; no clear D. The CDR3 consists of 16 residues. Germline CDR1 and CDR2: MDHEN and SYDVKM. V was clipped by 4 bases and J by 1 base, with 14 bases between them.

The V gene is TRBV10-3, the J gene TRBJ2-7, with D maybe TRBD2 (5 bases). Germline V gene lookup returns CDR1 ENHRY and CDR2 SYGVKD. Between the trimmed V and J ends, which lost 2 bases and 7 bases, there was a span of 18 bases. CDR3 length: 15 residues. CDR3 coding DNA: TGTGCCATCAGTGAGCCTAGGAGGACTTCCTTAGAGCAGTACTTC. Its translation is CAISEPRRTSLEQYF.

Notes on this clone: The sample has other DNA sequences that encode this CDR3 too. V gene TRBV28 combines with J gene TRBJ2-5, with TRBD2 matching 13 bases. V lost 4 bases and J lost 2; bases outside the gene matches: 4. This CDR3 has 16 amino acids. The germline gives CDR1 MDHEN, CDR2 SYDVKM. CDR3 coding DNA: TGTGCCAGCAGTTCCCCGACTAGCGGGGGGCAAGAGACCCAGTACTTC. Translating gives CASSSPTSGGQETQYF. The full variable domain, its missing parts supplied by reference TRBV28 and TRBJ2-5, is DVKVTQSSRYLVKRTGEKVFLECVQDMDHENMFWYRQDPGLGLRLIYFSYDVKMKEKGDIPEGYSVSREKKERFSLILESASTNQTSMYLCASSSPTSGGQETQYFGPGTRLLVL.

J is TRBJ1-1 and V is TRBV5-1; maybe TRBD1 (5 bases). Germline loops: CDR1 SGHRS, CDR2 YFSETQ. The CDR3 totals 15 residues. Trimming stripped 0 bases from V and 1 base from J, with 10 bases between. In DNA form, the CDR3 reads TGCGCCAGCAGCTTGGGGGGCAGTACGAACACTGAAGCTTTCTTT. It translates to CASSLGGSTNTEAFF.

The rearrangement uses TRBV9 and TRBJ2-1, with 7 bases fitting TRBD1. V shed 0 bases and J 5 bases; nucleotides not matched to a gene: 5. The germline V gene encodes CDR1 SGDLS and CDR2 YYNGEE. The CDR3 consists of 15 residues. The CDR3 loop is CASSVGGQKNNEQFF. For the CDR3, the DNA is TGTGCCAGCAGCGTAGGGGGACAGAAAAACAATGAGCAGTTCTTC.

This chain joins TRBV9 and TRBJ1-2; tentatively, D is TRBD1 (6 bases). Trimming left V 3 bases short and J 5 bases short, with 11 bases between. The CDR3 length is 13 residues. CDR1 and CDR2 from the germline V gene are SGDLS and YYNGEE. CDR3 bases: TGTGCCAGCAGCGGAACAGGGTGGTATGGCTACACCTTC. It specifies CASSGTGWYGYTF. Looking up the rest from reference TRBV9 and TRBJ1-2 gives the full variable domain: DSGVTQTPKHLITATGQRVTLRCSPRSGDLSVYWYQQSLDQGLQFLIQYYNGEERAKGNILERFSAQQFPDLHSELNLSSLELGDSALYFCASSGTGWYGYTFGSGTRLTVV.

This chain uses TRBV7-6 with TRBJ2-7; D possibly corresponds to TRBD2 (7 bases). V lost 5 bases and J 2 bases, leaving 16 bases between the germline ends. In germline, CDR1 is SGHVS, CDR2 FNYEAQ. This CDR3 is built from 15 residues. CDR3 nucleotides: TGTGCCAGCAGCCGCAGGGGCGGGAGCCCCTACGAGCAGTACTTC. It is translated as CASSRRGGSPYEQYF. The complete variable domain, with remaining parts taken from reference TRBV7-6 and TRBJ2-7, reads GAGVSQSPRYKVTKRGQDVALRCDPISGHVSLYWYRQALGQGPEFLTYFNYEAQQDKSGLPNDRFSAERPEGSISTLTIQRTEQRDSAMYRCASSRRGGSPYEQYFGPGTRLTVT.

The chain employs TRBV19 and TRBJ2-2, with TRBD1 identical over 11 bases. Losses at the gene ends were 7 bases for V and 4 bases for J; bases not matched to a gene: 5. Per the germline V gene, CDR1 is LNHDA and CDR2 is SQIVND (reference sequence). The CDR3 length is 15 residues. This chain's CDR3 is CASNTGTGGTGELFF. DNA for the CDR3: TGTGCCAGTAACACCGGGACAGGGGGCACCGGGGAGCTGTTTTTT.

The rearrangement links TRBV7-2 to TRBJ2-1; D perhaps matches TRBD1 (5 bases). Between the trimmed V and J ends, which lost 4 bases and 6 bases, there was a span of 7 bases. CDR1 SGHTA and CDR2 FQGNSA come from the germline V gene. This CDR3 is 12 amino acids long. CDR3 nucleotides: TGTGCCAGCAGCTCGACAGTCAATGAGCAGTTCTTC. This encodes CASSSTVNEQFF.

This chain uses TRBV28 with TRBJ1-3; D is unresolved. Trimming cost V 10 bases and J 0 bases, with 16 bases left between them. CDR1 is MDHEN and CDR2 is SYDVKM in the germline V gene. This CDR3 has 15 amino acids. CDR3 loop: CATIPQLFSGNTIYF. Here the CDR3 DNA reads TGTGCCACCATCCCCCAATTGTTCTCTGGAAACACCATATATTTT.

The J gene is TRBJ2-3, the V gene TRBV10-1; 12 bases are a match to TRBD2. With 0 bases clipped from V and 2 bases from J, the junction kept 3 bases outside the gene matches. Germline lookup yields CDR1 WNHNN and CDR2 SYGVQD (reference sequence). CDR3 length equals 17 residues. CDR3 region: CASSESTSGGLTDTQYF. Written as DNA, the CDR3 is TGCGCCAGCAGTGAGTCGACTAGCGGGGGCCTCACAGATACGCAGTATTTT.

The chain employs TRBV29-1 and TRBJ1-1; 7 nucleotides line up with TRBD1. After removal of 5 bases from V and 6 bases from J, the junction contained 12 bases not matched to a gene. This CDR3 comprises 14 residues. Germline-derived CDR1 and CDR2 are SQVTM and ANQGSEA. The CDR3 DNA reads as TGCAGCGTTCTTGGACAGGCACCCCAGGCTGAAGCTTTCTTT. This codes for CSVLGQAPQAEAFF.

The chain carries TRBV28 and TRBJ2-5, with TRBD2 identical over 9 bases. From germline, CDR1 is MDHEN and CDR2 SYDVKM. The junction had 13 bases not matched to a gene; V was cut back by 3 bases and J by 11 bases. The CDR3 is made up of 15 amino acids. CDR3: CASSFRSSGRREQYF. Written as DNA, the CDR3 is TGTGCCAGCAGTTTTCGGTCCAGCGGGAGGCGAGAGCAGTACTTC.

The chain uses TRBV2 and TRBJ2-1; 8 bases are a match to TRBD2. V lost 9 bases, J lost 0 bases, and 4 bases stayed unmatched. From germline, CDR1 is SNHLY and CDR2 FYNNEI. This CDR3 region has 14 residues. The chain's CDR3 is CASTGTSSYNEQFF. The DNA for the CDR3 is TGTGCCAGTACCGGGACTAGCTCCTACAATGAGCAGTTCTTC.

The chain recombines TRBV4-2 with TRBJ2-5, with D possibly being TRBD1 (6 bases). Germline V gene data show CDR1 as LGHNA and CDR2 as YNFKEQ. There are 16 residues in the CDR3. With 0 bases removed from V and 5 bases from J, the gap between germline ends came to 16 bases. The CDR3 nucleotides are TGTGCCAGCAGCCAAGAAGGGGCAGGGGAAGGGGAGACCCAGTACTTC. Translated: CASSQEGAGEGETQYF.

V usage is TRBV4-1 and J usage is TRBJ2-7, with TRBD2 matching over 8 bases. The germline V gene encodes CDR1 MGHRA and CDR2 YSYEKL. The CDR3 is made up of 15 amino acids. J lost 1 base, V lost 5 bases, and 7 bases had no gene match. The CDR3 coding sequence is TGCGCCAGCAGCTCCCGACTAGCGTTGTCCTACGAGCAGTACTTC. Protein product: CASSSRLALSYEQYF.

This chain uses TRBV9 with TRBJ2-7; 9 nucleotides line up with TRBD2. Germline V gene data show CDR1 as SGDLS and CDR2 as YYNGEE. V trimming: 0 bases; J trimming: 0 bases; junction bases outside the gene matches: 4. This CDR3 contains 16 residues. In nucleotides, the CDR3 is TGTGCCAGCAGCGTAGACGTGACTAGCGGCTCCTACGAGCAGTACTTC. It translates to CASSVDVTSGSYEQYF. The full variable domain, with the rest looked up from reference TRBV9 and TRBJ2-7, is DSGVTQTPKHLITATGQRVTLRCSPRSGDLSVYWYQQSLDQGLQFLIQYYNGEERAKGNILERFSAQQFPDLHSELNLSSLELGDSALYFCASSVDVTSGSYEQYFGPGTRLTVT.

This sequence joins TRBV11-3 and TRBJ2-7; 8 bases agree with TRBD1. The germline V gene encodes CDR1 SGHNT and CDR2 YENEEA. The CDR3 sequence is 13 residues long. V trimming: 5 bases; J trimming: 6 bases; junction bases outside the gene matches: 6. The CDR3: CASSPGQAFEQYF. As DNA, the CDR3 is TGTGCCAGCAGCCCGGGACAGGCTTTCGAGCAGTACTTC.

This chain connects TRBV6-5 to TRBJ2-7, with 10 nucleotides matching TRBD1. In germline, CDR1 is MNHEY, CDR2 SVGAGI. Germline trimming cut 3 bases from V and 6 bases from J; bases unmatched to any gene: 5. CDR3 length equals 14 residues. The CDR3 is CASSYGDRGSEQYF. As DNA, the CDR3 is TGTGCCAGCAGTTATGGGGACAGGGGATCCGAGCAGTACTTC.